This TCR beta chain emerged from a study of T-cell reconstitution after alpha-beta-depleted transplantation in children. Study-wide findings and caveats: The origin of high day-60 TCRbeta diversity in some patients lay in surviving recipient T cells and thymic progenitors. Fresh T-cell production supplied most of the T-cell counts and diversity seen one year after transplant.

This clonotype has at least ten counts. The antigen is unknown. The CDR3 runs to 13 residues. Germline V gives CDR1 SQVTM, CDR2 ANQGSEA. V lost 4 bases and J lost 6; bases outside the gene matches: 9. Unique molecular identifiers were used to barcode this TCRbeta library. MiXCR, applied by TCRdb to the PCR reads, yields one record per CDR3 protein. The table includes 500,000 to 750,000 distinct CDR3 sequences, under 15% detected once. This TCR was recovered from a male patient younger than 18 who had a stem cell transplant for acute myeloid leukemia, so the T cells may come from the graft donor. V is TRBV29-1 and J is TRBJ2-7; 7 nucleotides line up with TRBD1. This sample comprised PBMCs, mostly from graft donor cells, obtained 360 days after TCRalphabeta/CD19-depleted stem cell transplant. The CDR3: CSVARQGIAEQYF. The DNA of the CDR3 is TGCAGCGTTGCCCGACAGGGTATCGCCGAGCAGTACTTC.